This TCR beta chain was profiled in a study of spatial heterogeneity in lung cancer. Across the study: The donor population consisted of about 75 patients with untreated, early-stage non-small cell lung cancer. Detected beta-chain sequences consistently exceeded alpha-chain sequences.

This clonotype was seen ten or more times. The time point: blood at routine non-recurrence follow-up after resection. Unsorted tumor, nontumor lung tissue or cryopreserved PBMC supplied the whole RNA. MiXCR, applied by TCRdb to the 5' RACE reads, yields one record per CDR3 protein. The table lists roughly 18,000 distinct CDR3 sequences, about 9% of them singletons. This specimen was PBMCs, taken at follow-up. The TCR comes from a male donor with early-stage non-small cell lung cancer.

CDR3 region: CASSPQTGSSYNEQFF. CDR3 DNA sequence: TGTGCCAGCTCACCACAGACAGGGAGCTCCTACAATGAGCAGTTCTTC. The genes are TRBV18 and TRBJ2-1, with 7 bases lining up with TRBD1. The CDR3 is 16 amino acids. Looked up from germline, CDR1 is KGHSH and CDR2 is LQKENI. With V trimmed by 1 base and J by 0 bases, 3 bases remained unmatched.